This is a list of T cell receptor beta chains from one sample in a study of cytomegalovirus exposure and HLA in healthy donors. Sequencing used immunoSEQ multiplex PCR; TCRdb keeps in-frame clones, though not all of them. Of approximately 170,000 clones listed, about 82% were seen once; the top ten hold roughly 0.75%. Sequencing input: PBMCs. These receptors came from a woman aged 18-29 years in good health and CMV-seronegative. The CDR3 runs from the conserved cysteine through the conserved F or W. The D gene is left open where the match is weak. Only part of the rows carry a size: once, few, many, or a class if the clone is expanded.

d_call: TRBD2
j_call: TRBJ2-7
clone_size: once
v_call: TRBV5-1
cdr3_length: 15
cdr3_nt: TGCGCCAGCAGCGGAATAGCGGGAGCCCCGGGCGAGCAGTACTTC
cdr3_aa: CASSGIAGAPGEQYF

d_call: TRBD2
j_call: TRBJ2-1
clone_size: few
v_call: TRBV15
cdr3_length: 15
cdr3_nt: TGTGCCACCAGCAGTAGGACTAGCGGGAGTGGTGAGCAGTTCTTC
cdr3_aa: CATSSRTSGSGEQFF

d_call: TRBD2
j_call: TRBJ2-7
clone_size: .
v_call: TRBV19
cdr3_length: 19
cdr3_nt: TGTGCCAGTAGTATAAAGAGTAGCGGGAGGGCTAACCCCTCCTACGAGCAGTACTTC
cdr3_aa: CASSIKSSGRANPSYEQYF

d_call: .
j_call: TRBJ2-7
clone_size: .
v_call: TRBV20-1
cdr3_length: 11
cdr3_nt: TGCAGTGCTAGCCTCGGTTACGAGCAGTACTTC
cdr3_aa: CSASLGYEQYF

d_call: TRBD1
j_call: TRBJ2-5
clone_size: .
v_call: TRBV28
cdr3_length: 15
cdr3_nt: TGTGCCAGCAGTGTGGGACAGGGGAGCCAAGAGACCCAGTACTTC
cdr3_aa: CASSVGQGSQETQYF

d_call: .
j_call: TRBJ2-5
clone_size: few
v_call: TRBV18
cdr3_length: 17
cdr3_nt: TGTGCCAGCTCACCAAAAATAAGCGCAGTGAACCAAGAGACCCAGTACTTC
cdr3_aa: CASSPKISAVNQETQYF

d_call: TRBD2
j_call: TRBJ2-1
clone_size: .
v_call: TRBV6-5
cdr3_length: 16
cdr3_nt: TGTGCCAGCAGTTCGGGACTACCAAATAGGAACAATGAGCAGTTCTTC
cdr3_aa: CASSSGLPNRNNEQFF

d_call: .
j_call: TRBJ1-5
clone_size: .
v_call: TRBV10-3
cdr3_length: 12
cdr3_nt: TGTGCCATCAGCGCAGGGGACCAGCCCCAGCATTTT
cdr3_aa: CAISAGDQPQHF

d_call: .
j_call: TRBJ2-1
clone_size: .
v_call: TRBV7-9
cdr3_length: 15
cdr3_nt: TGTGCCAGCCCCCCGGGGGGCGAGTCCTACAATGAGCAGTTCTTC
cdr3_aa: CASPPGGESYNEQFF

d_call: TRBD2
j_call: TRBJ2-5
clone_size: .
v_call: TRBV2
cdr3_length: 15
cdr3_nt: TGTGCCAGCAGTGACGCGGGAGAAGTAGCAAAGACCCAGTACTTC
cdr3_aa: CASSDAGEVAKTQYF

d_call: .
j_call: TRBJ2-7
clone_size: once
v_call: TRBV30
cdr3_length: 13
cdr3_nt: TGTGCCTGGAGTGTCCTAGGGGCCTACGAGCAGTACTTC
cdr3_aa: CAWSVLGAYEQYF

d_call: .
j_call: TRBJ2-1
clone_size: .
v_call: TRBV11-2
cdr3_length: 14
cdr3_nt: TGTGCCAGCAGCTTGGAGAGGGCCTACGATGAGCAGTTCTTC
cdr3_aa: CASSLERAYDEQFF

d_call: .
j_call: TRBJ1-5
clone_size: .
v_call: TRBV18
cdr3_length: 13
cdr3_nt: TGTGCCAGCTCTAGGACAGCAAATCAGCCCCAGCATTTT
cdr3_aa: CASSRTANQPQHF

d_call: .
j_call: TRBJ2-2
clone_size: once
v_call: TRBV21-1
cdr3_length: 13
cdr3_nt: TGTGCCAGCAGCAAAGCCAGAACCGGGGAGCTGTTTTTT
cdr3_aa: CASSKARTGELFF

d_call: TRBD1
j_call: TRBJ1-5
clone_size: .
v_call: TRBV4-1
cdr3_length: 16
cdr3_nt: TGCGCCAGCAGCCAGGGGACAGGGGCCGGAAATCAGCCCCAGCATTTT
cdr3_aa: CASSQGTGAGNQPQHF

d_call: TRBD2
j_call: TRBJ2-7
clone_size: .
v_call: TRBV4-3
cdr3_length: 20
cdr3_nt: TGCGCCAGCAGCCAAGAATTTCTCGGACTAGCGGGAGCTGTATCATACGAGCAGTACTTC
cdr3_aa: CASSQEFLGLAGAVSYEQYF

d_call: .
j_call: TRBJ2-1
clone_size: few
v_call: TRBV5-6
cdr3_length: 14
cdr3_nt: TGTGCCAGCTCCGGCGGCATCTCCTACAATGAGCAGTTCTTC
cdr3_aa: CASSGGISYNEQFF

d_call: .
j_call: TRBJ1-3
clone_size: .
v_call: TRBV30
cdr3_length: 14
cdr3_nt: TGTGCCTGGAGTAGGACAACCTCTGGAAACACCATATATTTT
cdr3_aa: CAWSRTTSGNTIYF

d_call: .
j_call: TRBJ2-2
clone_size: few
v_call: TRBV5-1
cdr3_length: 15
cdr3_nt: TGCGCCAGCAGCTTAGGGGAGGGGGACACCGGGGAGCTGTTTTTT
cdr3_aa: CASSLGEGDTGELFF

d_call: .
j_call: TRBJ1-1
clone_size: .
v_call: TRBV5-4
cdr3_length: 12
cdr3_nt: TGTGCCAGCAGCCCAGCGGGGGCTGAAGCTTTCTTT
cdr3_aa: CASSPAGAEAFF

d_call: TRBD2
j_call: TRBJ2-1
clone_size: .
v_call: TRBV5-1
cdr3_length: 22
cdr3_nt: TGCGCCAGCTCGGACTACCGTCATCTTACTAGCGGGAGACAGTTAAGCTACAATGAGCAGTTCTTC
cdr3_aa: CASSDYRHLTSGRQLSYNEQFF

d_call: TRBD2
j_call: TRBJ2-4
clone_size: .
v_call: TRBV5-6
cdr3_length: 19
cdr3_nt: TGTGCCAGCAGCTGGTGGTGGGGGACTAGCGGGAGCTCCAAAAACATTCAGTACTTC
cdr3_aa: CASSWWWGTSGSSKNIQYF

d_call: TRBD2
j_call: TRBJ2-7
clone_size: .
v_call: TRBV11-3
cdr3_length: 16
cdr3_nt: TGTGCCAGCAGCCTCTTGGGAAGCGGGAGGCCCTACGAGCAGTACTTC
cdr3_aa: CASSLLGSGRPYEQYF

d_call: TRBD1
j_call: TRBJ1-1
clone_size: .
v_call: TRBV7-9
cdr3_length: 15
cdr3_nt: TGTGCCAGCAGTGGACCGGCGACAGGGTGGACTGAAGCTTTCTTT
cdr3_aa: CASSGPATGWTEAFF

d_call: .
j_call: TRBJ2-4
clone_size: .
v_call: TRBV4-1
cdr3_length: 18
cdr3_nt: TGCGCCAGCAGCCAAGGTCGAAAAGTGGGGGCCCCCAAAAACATTCAGTACTTC
cdr3_aa: CASSQGRKVGAPKNIQYF

d_call: .
j_call: TRBJ2-7
clone_size: .
v_call: TRBV7-2
cdr3_length: 13
cdr3_nt: TGTGCCAGCAGCTTAGCGCCGGAGCGCGAGCAGTACTTC
cdr3_aa: CASSLAPEREQYF

d_call: TRBD1
j_call: TRBJ2-2
clone_size: .
v_call: TRBV6-1
cdr3_length: 15
cdr3_nt: TGTGCCAGCAGTGCGGGACAGGTGAACACCGGGGAGCTGTTTTTT
cdr3_aa: CASSAGQVNTGELFF

d_call: TRBD1
j_call: TRBJ1-1
clone_size: .
v_call: TRBV13
cdr3_length: 14
cdr3_nt: TGTGCCAGCAGCGACAGGGGGATGAACACTGAAGCTTTCTTT
cdr3_aa: CASSDRGMNTEAFF

d_call: TRBD1
j_call: TRBJ2-2
clone_size: .
v_call: TRBV27
cdr3_length: 16
cdr3_nt: TGTGCCAGCAGTTTAGACCGGGACAGGGGGTCCGGGGAGCTGTTTTTT
cdr3_aa: CASSLDRDRGSGELFF

d_call: TRBD2
j_call: TRBJ2-1
clone_size: once
v_call: TRBV7-9
cdr3_length: 15
cdr3_nt: TGTGCCAGCAGCTTAGTAGCGGGAGGTGACAATGAGCAGTTCTTC
cdr3_aa: CASSLVAGGDNEQFF

d_call: TRBD2
j_call: TRBJ2-1
clone_size: .
v_call: TRBV29-1
cdr3_length: 15
cdr3_nt: TGCAGCGTTGAAAGAAGCGGGAGGACGTACAATGAGCAGTTCTTC
cdr3_aa: CSVERSGRTYNEQFF

d_call: .
j_call: TRBJ2-3
clone_size: few
v_call: TRBV7-9
cdr3_length: 11
cdr3_nt: TGTGCCAGCAGCTCGAGGGATACGCAGTATTTT
cdr3_aa: CASSSRDTQYF

d_call: TRBD2
j_call: TRBJ2-7
clone_size: .
v_call: TRBV7-2
cdr3_length: 15
cdr3_nt: TGTGCCAGCAGCTTAGTTAGCGGGGGAACCTACGAGCAGTACTTC
cdr3_aa: CASSLVSGGTYEQYF

d_call: .
j_call: TRBJ2-5
clone_size: .
v_call: TRBV11-2
cdr3_length: 14
cdr3_nt: TGTGCCAGCAGCTTAACCAGCGGTCAAGAGACCCAGTACTTC
cdr3_aa: CASSLTSGQETQYF

d_call: .
j_call: TRBJ2-5
clone_size: .
v_call: TRBV10-3
cdr3_length: 14
cdr3_nt: TGTGCCATCAGGGGTACTAGAGTCCAAGAGACCCAGTACTTC
cdr3_aa: CAIRGTRVQETQYF

d_call: TRBD2
j_call: TRBJ2-5
clone_size: .
v_call: TRBV5-4
cdr3_length: 14
cdr3_nt: TGTGCCAGCAGCATAGCGGGAGTTGGAGAGACCCAGTACTTC
cdr3_aa: CASSIAGVGETQYF

d_call: TRBD1
j_call: TRBJ1-2
clone_size: .
v_call: TRBV14
cdr3_length: 14
cdr3_nt: TGTGCCAGCAGCCTGCCGGGACAGCACTATGGCTACACCTTC
cdr3_aa: CASSLPGQHYGYTF

d_call: TRBD2
j_call: TRBJ2-7
clone_size: .
v_call: TRBV2
cdr3_length: 15
cdr3_nt: TGTGCCAGCAGTCGGGGACTAGCGGGGGCCTACGAGCAGTACTTC
cdr3_aa: CASSRGLAGAYEQYF

d_call: .
j_call: TRBJ1-5
clone_size: .
v_call: TRBV9
cdr3_length: 14
cdr3_nt: TGTGCCAGCAGCCAATCGGAGGGCAATCAGCCCCAGCATTTT
cdr3_aa: CASSQSEGNQPQHF

d_call: TRBD1
j_call: TRBJ2-7
clone_size: .
v_call: TRBV4-1
cdr3_length: 14
cdr3_nt: TGCGCCAGCAGCCAACCGGACAGGGCCTACGAGCAGTACTTC
cdr3_aa: CASSQPDRAYEQYF

d_call: TRBD2
j_call: TRBJ2-7
clone_size: .
v_call: TRBV7-6
cdr3_length: 15
cdr3_nt: TGTGCCAGCAGCCAAGATGCTAGCGGGAACTACGAGCAGTACTTC
cdr3_aa: CASSQDASGNYEQYF

d_call: TRBD2
j_call: TRBJ2-1
clone_size: .
v_call: TRBV7-9
cdr3_length: 16
cdr3_nt: TGTTCCAGCAGCCCGAGCGGGACCGCCTCCTACAATGAGCAGTTCTTC
cdr3_aa: CSSSPSGTASYNEQFF

d_call: .
j_call: TRBJ1-2
clone_size: .
v_call: TRBV25-1
cdr3_length: 12
cdr3_nt: TGTGCCAGCGTCGGACAGTTCTATGGCTACACCTTC
cdr3_aa: CASVGQFYGYTF

d_call: TRBD1
j_call: TRBJ1-1
clone_size: .
v_call: TRBV19
cdr3_length: 14
cdr3_nt: TGTGCCAGTAGTCCACCCTACAGGGGGCGGACGGCTTTCTTT
cdr3_aa: CASSPPYRGRTAFF

d_call: TRBD1
j_call: TRBJ2-5
clone_size: .
v_call: TRBV9
cdr3_length: 15
cdr3_nt: TGTGCCAGCAGCGTAGGGGACAGTTACCCAGAGACCCAGTACTTC
cdr3_aa: CASSVGDSYPETQYF

d_call: TRBD2
j_call: TRBJ2-7
clone_size: .
v_call: TRBV6-5
cdr3_length: 14
cdr3_nt: TGTGCCAGCAGGGAAGGGACTAGCGGATCCGAGCAGTACTTC
cdr3_aa: CASREGTSGSEQYF

d_call: TRBD2
j_call: TRBJ2-3
clone_size: .
v_call: TRBV7-9
cdr3_length: 15
cdr3_nt: TGTGCCAGCAGCTTACTAGCGGGAGGCACAGATACGCAGTATTTT
cdr3_aa: CASSLLAGGTDTQYF

d_call: .
j_call: TRBJ1-2
clone_size: .
v_call: TRBV4-1
cdr3_length: 15
cdr3_nt: TGCGCCAGCAGCCAAGATTGGAAAGCGAACTATGGCTACACCTTC
cdr3_aa: CASSQDWKANYGYTF

d_call: TRBD1
j_call: TRBJ2-5
clone_size: .
v_call: TRBV28
cdr3_length: 13
cdr3_nt: TGTGCCAGCAGTTCGGGACAGCAAGAGACCCAGTACTTC
cdr3_aa: CASSSGQQETQYF

d_call: TRBD1
j_call: TRBJ2-2
clone_size: .
v_call: TRBV5-1
cdr3_length: 15
cdr3_nt: TGCGCCAGCAGCTTTGTGACAGGGGGAGCCGGGGAGCTGTTTTTT
cdr3_aa: CASSFVTGGAGELFF

d_call: TRBD1
j_call: TRBJ2-7
clone_size: .
v_call: TRBV28
cdr3_length: 13
cdr3_nt: TGTGCCAGCAAAAGGACAGGGACCTACGAGCAGTACTTC
cdr3_aa: CASKRTGTYEQYF

d_call: TRBD1
j_call: TRBJ1-5
clone_size: .
v_call: TRBV19
cdr3_length: 12
cdr3_nt: TGTGCCAGTAGTAAGACAGGGCGGCGGCAGCATTTT
cdr3_aa: CASSKTGRRQHF

d_call: .
j_call: TRBJ1-1
clone_size: .
v_call: TRBV28
cdr3_length: 14
cdr3_nt: TGTGCCAGCATGTCAGGGGCCCGAGGGACTGAAGCTTTCTTT
cdr3_aa: CASMSGARGTEAFF

d_call: TRBD1
j_call: TRBJ1-5
clone_size: .
v_call: TRBV7-9
cdr3_length: 15
cdr3_nt: TGTGCCAGCAGCCCCCCGGGACAGGGCAATCAGCCCCAGCATTTT
cdr3_aa: CASSPPGQGNQPQHF

d_call: TRBD1
j_call: TRBJ2-5
clone_size: .
v_call: TRBV6-5
cdr3_length: 14
cdr3_nt: TGTGCCAGCAGTTACCGGACAGGTAGTGAGACCCAGTACTTC
cdr3_aa: CASSYRTGSETQYF

d_call: TRBD2
j_call: TRBJ2-3
clone_size: .
v_call: TRBV7-2
cdr3_length: 14
cdr3_nt: TGTGCCAGCAGCTTAGGATTCTTGGGAGGGATAGGGTATTTT
cdr3_aa: CASSLGFLGGIGYF

d_call: TRBD1
j_call: TRBJ2-7
clone_size: .
v_call: TRBV5-4
cdr3_length: 15
cdr3_nt: TGTGCCAGCAGGCAATCGAGGGACAGGGCCGACGAGCAGTACTTC
cdr3_aa: CASRQSRDRADEQYF